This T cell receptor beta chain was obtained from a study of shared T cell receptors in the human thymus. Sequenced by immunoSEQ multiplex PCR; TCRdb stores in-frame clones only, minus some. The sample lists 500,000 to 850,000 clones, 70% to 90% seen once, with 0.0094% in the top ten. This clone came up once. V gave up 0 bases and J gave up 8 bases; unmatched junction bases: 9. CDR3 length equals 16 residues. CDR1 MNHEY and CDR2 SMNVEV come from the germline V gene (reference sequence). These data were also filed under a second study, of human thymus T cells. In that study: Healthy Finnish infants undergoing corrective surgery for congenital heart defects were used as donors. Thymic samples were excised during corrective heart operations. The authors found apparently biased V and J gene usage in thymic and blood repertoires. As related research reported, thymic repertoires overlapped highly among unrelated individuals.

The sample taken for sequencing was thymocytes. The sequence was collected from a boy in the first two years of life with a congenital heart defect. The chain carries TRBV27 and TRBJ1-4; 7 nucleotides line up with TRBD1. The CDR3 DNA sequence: TGTGCCAGCAGTTTATCCAACAGGGGACCTGGGGAAAAACTGTTTTTT. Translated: CASSLSNRGPGEKLFF.